Below are 3 T cell receptor beta chains sequenced from a single sample in a study of blood T cell repertoires in COVID-19. Some clones are missing from TCRdb's copy, which holds only in-frame ones; the method was immunoSEQ multiplex PCR. The data contain 150,000 to 200,000 clones, 87% of them singletons. The sample was peripheral blood. These receptors all stem from a young woman who had recovered from COVID-19.

The chain combines TRBV30 with TRBJ2-1; D uncertain. This CDR3 has 11 residues. V lost 5 bases and J lost 8, with 10 bases in between. From germline, CDR1 is GTSNPN and CDR2 SVGIG (reference sequence). The CDR3 bases are TGTGCCTGGTCGTTCTCTTATGAGCAGTTCTTC. This codes for CAWSFSYEQFF.

The chain couples TRBV11-2 to TRBJ1-2, with 8 bases aligning to TRBD1. Germline V gene sequence: CDR1 SGHAT, CDR2 FQNNGV. V shed 5 bases and J 7 bases; nucleotides not matched to a gene: 12. The CDR3 has 15 residues. CDR3 region: CASSPFIGTGVGYTF. The CDR3 DNA follows: TGTGCCAGCAGCCCCTTTATCGGGACAGGAGTTGGCTACACCTTC.

The rearrangement joins TRBV6-2 or TRBV6-3 to TRBJ2-7, with a tentative D call TRBD2 (6 bases). CDR3 length: 15 residues. Trimming took off 0 bases at V and 8 bases at J, with 17 bases between the two ends. Germline V gives CDR1 MNHEY, CDR2 SVGEGT. The CDR3 spells CASSYSGGATLQQYF. DNA for the CDR3: TGTGCCAGCAGTTACTCGGGCGGGGCGACCCTCCAGCAGTACTTC.